The 31 T cell receptor beta chains below were found in one sample sequenced in a study of control samples from healthy donors and cancer patients. Assay used: immunoSEQ multiplex PCR; TCRdb lists only in-frame clones, some missing. The table records about 120,000 clones, around 92% of them present only once. The sequenced sample was blood. The receptors originated from a man between 45 and 60 years old in good health.

The chain links TRBV19 to TRBJ2-5, with 10 bases identical to TRBD2. The ends lost 4 bases at V and 0 bases at J; junction bases unmatched: 2. Germline V gives CDR1 LNHDA, CDR2 SQIVND (reference sequence). CDR3 size: 15 residues. The CDR3 coding sequence is TGTGCCAGTAGTAGAGGACTAGCGGACCAAGAGACCCAGTACTTC. Translating it yields CASSRGLADQETQYF.

J is TRBJ1-1 and V is TRBV9, with 10 bases matching TRBD1. Unmatched junction bases numbered 8, after V lost 4 bases and J lost 5 bases. In germline, CDR1 is SGDLS, CDR2 YYNGEE. The CDR3 totals 15 residues. CDR3 in amino acids: CASSPWTGGETEAFF. In DNA, the CDR3 is TGTGCCAGCAGCCCATGGACAGGGGGGGAGACTGAAGCTTTCTTT. Based on the CDR3 plus reference TRBV9 and TRBJ1-1, the full variable domain is DSGVTQTPKHLITATGQRVTLRCSPRSGDLSVYWYQQSLDQGLQFLIQYYNGEERAKGNILERFSAQQFPDLHSELNLSSLELGDSALYFCASSPWTGGETEAFFGQGTRLTVV.

V is TRBV30 and J is TRBJ1-1; a weak D match, TRBD1 (5 bases). The CDR3 runs 13 residues. V was shortened by 0 bases and J by 3 bases, with 8 bases between the two germline ends. In germline, CDR1 is GTSNPN, CDR2 SVGIG (reference sequence). The CDR3 here is CAWSVRGDTEAFF. The CDR3 coding sequence is TGTGCCTGGAGTGTACGAGGGGACACTGAAGCTTTCTTT.

The genes are TRBV11-2 and TRBJ1-1, with D unresolved. CDR3 length equals 12 residues. Deletions cut 5 bases from V and 7 bases from J, with 11 bases between. CDR1 SGHAT and CDR2 FQNNGV come from the germline V gene. The CDR3 bases are TGTGCCAGCAGCCGACAACTGGGTGAAGCTTTCTTT. Translated: CASSRQLGEAFF.

The V and J genes are TRBV5-6 and TRBJ1-1; maybe TRBD1 (5 bases). Trimming removed 1 base from V and 5 bases from J, with 9 bases in between. This CDR3 comprises 13 residues. Per the germline V gene, CDR1 is SGHDT and CDR2 is YYEEEE. The CDR3 is CASSLWGGTEAFF. The CDR3 bases are TGTGCCAGCAGCTTGTGGGGCGGGACTGAAGCTTTCTTT. The variable domain in full, completed from reference TRBV5-6 and TRBJ1-1, reads DAGVTQSPTHLIKTRGQQVTLRCSPKSGHDTVSWYQQALGQGPQFIFQYYEEEERQRGNFPDRFSGHQFPNYSSELNVNALLLGDSALYLCASSLWGGTEAFFGQGTRLTVV.

This chain connects TRBV11-3 to TRBJ2-1; tentatively, D is TRBD1 (5 bases). Looked up from germline, CDR1 is SGHNT and CDR2 is YENEEA. Between the trimmed V and J ends, which lost 1 base and 9 bases, there was a span of 10 bases. The CDR3 consists of 13 residues. The CDR3 is CASSLVGAVEQFF. CDR3 DNA sequence: TGTGCCAGCAGCTTAGTAGGGGCAGTTGAGCAGTTCTTC.

J is TRBJ1-1 and V is TRBV27; D is ambiguous. Germline CDR1 and CDR2: MNHEY and SMNVEV (reference sequence). The V gene lost 8 bases and the J gene lost 1 base, with 11 bases spanning the gap. The CDR3 runs to 13 residues. CDR3 sequence reads: CASGIKENTEAFF. The CDR3 DNA sequence: TGTGCCAGCGGTATTAAGGAGAACACTGAAGCTTTCTTT.

V gene TRBV27 combines with J gene TRBJ1-5; D remains unclear. The V and J ends lost 2 bases and 1 base respectively, with 6 bases between them. The CDR3 extends over 14 amino acids. Germline loops: CDR1 MNHEY, CDR2 SMNVEV (reference sequence). The CDR3 coding sequence is TGTGCCAGCAGTTTAGGGTGGAGCAATCAGCCCCAGCATTTT. Its protein product is CASSLGWSNQPQHF.

The genes are TRBV3-1 (or the pseudogene TRBV3-2) and TRBJ2-7; no reliable D call. The CDR3 length is 14 residues. Trimming shortened V by 5 bases and J by 4 bases, and 15 bases separated the two germline ends. Germline V gene sequence: CDR1 LGHDT, CDR2 YNNKEL (reference sequence). DNA of the CDR3: TGTGCCAGCAGCTACCCTGGGCCAAGTTACGAGCAGTACTTC. Its translation: CASSYPGPSYEQYF.

The genes are TRBV6-5 and TRBJ1-3, with 8 bases lining up with TRBD1. Trimming took 6 bases from V and 0 from J; bases not matched to a gene: 1. This CDR3 region has 14 residues. Germline-derived CDR1 and CDR2 are MNHEY and SVGAGI. CDR3 in DNA: TGTGCCAGCAGCAGGGGGCCCTCTGGAAACACCATATATTTT. This encodes CASSRGPSGNTIYF.

This clone was seen a handful of times. The CDR3: CASSQVSGAQHF. The DNA for the CDR3 is TGTGCCAGCAGCCAAGTGTCTGGGGCCCAGCATTTT. The chain links TRBV3-1 (or the pseudogene TRBV3-2) to TRBJ1-5, with unresolved D. The CDR3 contains 12 residues. Germline assignment: CDR1 LGHDT and CDR2 YNNKEL (reference sequence). Trimming took 1 base from V and 11 from J, leaving 9 bases between them.

The rearrangement joins TRBV24-1 to TRBJ2-3; 8 nucleotides line up with TRBD1. Germline V CDR1 and CDR2: KGHDR, SFDVKD. The CDR3 has 15 amino acids. The ends lost 4 bases at V and 5 bases at J; junction bases unmatched: 7. CDR3 DNA: TGTGCCACCAGTGACCTTGGACAGGGCAGAGATACGCAGTATTTT. Translation gives CATSDLGQGRDTQYF.

The chain combines TRBV24-1 with TRBJ2-2; D possibly corresponds to TRBD1 (5 bases). CDR3 length: 19 amino acids. Trimming pared 0 bases from V and 4 bases from J, leaving 20 bases between. Germline-derived CDR1 and CDR2 are KGHDR and SFDVKD. DNA for the CDR3: TGTGCCACCAGTGATTTGAGGAGACAGCCGAAACGTGGCACCGGGGAGCTGTTTTTT. This encodes CATSDLRRQPKRGTGELFF.

This sequence joins TRBV7-2 and TRBJ1-2; 7 nucleotides line up with TRBD1. Germline values: CDR1 SGHTA, CDR2 FQGNSA. V was pared by 2 bases and J by 4 bases, with 10 bases of the junction left unmatched. The CDR3 loop spans 16 amino acids. CDR3 loop: CASSLSLTGSFYGYTF. CDR3 sequence (DNA): TGTGCCAGCAGCTTATCCCTGACAGGGTCGTTCTATGGCTACACCTTC.

V gene TRBV9 combines with J gene TRBJ2-6; 10 bases fit TRBD1. CDR1 and CDR2 (germline): SGDLS, YYNGEE. J lost 4 bases, V lost 4 bases, and 11 bases had no gene match. The CDR3 totals 18 residues. The CDR3 region is CASSPRQGAASGANVLTF. DNA for the CDR3: TGTGCCAGCAGCCCCCGACAGGGGGCGGCTTCCGGGGCCAACGTCCTGACTTTC.

The chain carries TRBV9 and TRBJ2-2; D might be TRBD1 (6 bases). CDR1 is SGDLS, CDR2 YYNGEE, per germline. The length of the CDR3 is 14 residues. V was clipped by 6 bases and J by 2 bases, with 11 bases between them. The CDR3 is CASNQDSNTGELFF. CDR3 sequence (DNA): TGTGCCAGCAACCAGGACAGCAACACCGGGGAGCTGTTTTTT. Combining the CDR3 with reference TRBV9 and TRBJ2-2 gives the whole variable domain DSGVTQTPKHLITATGQRVTLRCSPRSGDLSVYWYQQSLDQGLQFLIQYYNGEERAKGNILERFSAQQFPDLHSELNLSSLELGDSALYFCASNQDSNTGELFFGEGSRLTVL.

The chain recombines TRBV7-2 with TRBJ2-4; D call uncertain. The V end was cut by 4 bases, the J end by 4 bases, with 11 bases between. The CDR3 runs 14 residues. Germline V CDR1 and CDR2: SGHTA, FQGNSA. The CDR3 sequence is CASSSRTAKNIQYF. CDR3 bases: TGTGCCAGCAGCTCCCGGACGGCAAAAAACATTCAGTACTTC.

V and J are TRBV19 and TRBJ2-1; unclear D gene. The germline V gene has CDR1 LNHDA and CDR2 SQIVND (reference sequence). V was cut by 1 base and J by 5 bases, with 9 bases left in between. The CDR3 runs 14 residues. As DNA, the CDR3 is TGTGCCAGTAGTATAGGTCAGTGGAACAATGAGCAGTTCTTC. Its protein is CASSIGQWNNEQFF.

The gene calls are TRBV30 and TRBJ1-6; D gene unclear. CDR1 GTSNPN and CDR2 SVGIG come from the germline V gene (reference sequence). The CDR3 length is 11 residues. V gave up 2 bases and J gave up 6 bases, with 2 bases separating them. CDR3 in amino acids: CAWSLNSPLHF. The CDR3 region has the DNA TGTGCCTGGAGTCTTAATTCACCCCTCCACTTT.

The CDR3 sequence: CASSLRWGQGPDTQYF. Written as DNA, the CDR3 is TGCGCCAGCAGCTTGCGCTGGGGACAGGGCCCAGATACGCAGTATTTT. The chain links TRBV5-1 to TRBJ2-3; 9 bases map to TRBD1. The CDR3 totals 16 residues. V gave up 1 base and J gave up 4 bases; unmatched junction bases: 7. Germline CDR1 and CDR2: SGHRS and YFSETQ.

The V call is TRBV3-1 (or the pseudogene TRBV3-2), the J call TRBJ2-2, with D unresolved. Germline CDR1 and CDR2: LGHDT and YNNKEL (reference sequence). V lost 1 base, J lost 4 bases, and 4 bases lay in between. This CDR3 comprises 13 residues. CDR3 nucleotide sequence: TGTGCCAGCAGCCAAGTGTCCACCGGGGAGCTGTTTTTT. Its protein is CASSQVSTGELFF.

This clone is a singleton in its sample. This chain joins TRBV6-5 and TRBJ1-1; 12 nucleotides line up with TRBD1. The CDR3 covers 15 residues. The junction had 5 bases not matched to a gene; V was cut back by 8 bases and J by 1 base. Per the germline V gene, CDR1 is MNHEY and CDR2 is SVGAGI. CDR3 in DNA: TGTGCCAGCTGGGACAGGGGGCTTACGAACACTGAAGCTTTCTTT. Translation: CASWDRGLTNTEAFF.

The V and J genes are TRBV6-5 and TRBJ1-2, with D possibly matching TRBD1 (5 bases). The CDR3 runs 14 residues. Germline CDR1 is MNHEY and CDR2 is SVGAGI. V lost 2 bases and J lost 4, with 11 bases in between. The CDR3 here is CASSYDRLSYGYTF. Written as DNA, the CDR3 is TGTGCCAGCAGTTACGACAGACTTAGCTATGGCTACACCTTC.

The chain couples TRBV7-8 to TRBJ1-5; D ambiguous. Trimming removed 1 base at V and 3 bases at J, with 4 bases between. The V gene's germline CDR1 is SGHVS and CDR2 FQNEAQ. The CDR3 totals 13 residues. The DNA of the CDR3 is TGTGCCAGCAGCTTAGGGGCCAATCAGCCCCAGCATTTT. Encoded protein: CASSLGANQPQHF.

The chain links TRBV4-1 to TRBJ2-3; TRBD2 matches 10 bases. J lost 1 base, V lost 5 bases, and 6 bases had no gene match. The CDR3 contains 16 residues. The germline V gene encodes CDR1 MGHRA and CDR2 YSYEKL. The CDR3 coding sequence is TGCGCCAGCAGCTTACCTAGCGGGGGACGCACAGATACGCAGTATTTT. This gives the protein CASSLPSGGRTDTQYF.

The chain combines TRBV7-6 with TRBJ2-5, with 7 bases fitting TRBD2. Germline assignment: CDR1 SGHVS and CDR2 FNYEAQ. Unmatched junction bases numbered 9, after V lost 0 bases and J lost 5 bases. The CDR3 has 16 amino acids. CDR3 sequence reads: CASSLAPGGMGETQYF. The CDR3 DNA is TGTGCCAGCAGCTTAGCGCCGGGGGGTATGGGTGAGACCCAGTACTTC.

Only one count was recorded for this clone. V gene TRBV15 combines with J gene TRBJ1-1; D call uncertain. There are 13 residues in the CDR3. The germline V gene has CDR1 LNHNV and CDR2 YYDKDF (reference sequence). V gave up 5 bases and J gave up 1 base, with 8 bases separating them. The CDR3 protein is CATSFSGNTEAFF. The CDR3 bases are TGTGCCACCAGCTTTTCCGGGAACACTGAAGCTTTCTTT.

This chain uses TRBV9 with TRBJ2-7, with D maybe TRBD1 (6 bases). V lost 4 bases, J lost 0 bases, and 11 bases lay in between. This CDR3 has 14 amino acids. CDR1 is SGDLS, CDR2 YYNGEE, per germline. DNA of the CDR3: TGTGCCAGCAGCCCGGGACACACCTCCTACGAGCAGTACTTC. As protein: CASSPGHTSYEQYF.

This chain connects TRBV5-1 to TRBJ2-3, with D perhaps matching TRBD2 (6 bases). With 3 bases removed from V and 2 bases from J, the gap between germline ends came to 13 bases. CDR1 and CDR2 (germline): SGHRS, YFSETQ. The CDR3 totals 15 residues. This CDR3 is CASSYSGADTDTQYF. As DNA, the CDR3 is TGCGCCAGCAGCTATAGCGGAGCCGACACAGATACGCAGTATTTT.

The chain couples TRBV19 to TRBJ1-2; D remains ambiguous. Germline V lookup: CDR1 LNHDA, CDR2 SQIVND (reference sequence). V was trimmed by 2 bases and J by 3 bases, leaving 4 bases between them. This CDR3 has 12 residues. CDR3 nucleotides: TGTGCCAGTAGTATATTATACTATGGCTACACCTTC. Its translation is CASSILYYGYTF.

This chain connects TRBV6-1 to TRBJ1-5, with D hard to call. The germline V and J ends were trimmed by 3 bases and 7 bases, with 7 bases remaining between them. Looked up from germline, CDR1 is MNHNS and CDR2 is SASEGT. This CDR3 is built from 12 residues. The CDR3 is CASSDRTQPQHF. CDR3 coding DNA: TGTGCCAGCAGTGATCGCACCCAGCCCCAGCATTTT.